The entry below gives a single T cell receptor beta chain sequence along with its context. The antigen is undetermined. One end of the junction fails to match germline, which may point to a read error. The CDR3 extends over 17 amino acids. Germline assignment: CDR1 MNHNS and CDR2 SASEGT. Sample time point: week 47, end of study. Every vaccine dose comprised 300 ug of mutant IDH1 20-mer peptide plus topical imiquimod. Data came from immunoSEQ multiplex PCR; TCRdb stores just in-frame clones and leaves some out. The table records about 83,000 clones, 81% of them present only once. The entry originates in a study of a mutant IDH1 vaccine in newly diagnosed glioma. Study-wide context: Mean patient age was approximately 40 years; 62.5% were male and approximately 40% female.

J is TRBJ2-7 and V is TRBV6-1; 9 nucleotides line up with TRBD2. This receptor was identified in a man aged 35 to 55 with glioma. Sample: PBMCs, taken from a glioma patient whose treatment included an IDH1 peptide vaccine. CDR3 coding DNA: TGTGCCGGCAGTGCCCGGCGGGGGGGACAGCCGTTCTACGAGCAGTACTTC. This encodes CAGSARRGGQPFYEQYF.